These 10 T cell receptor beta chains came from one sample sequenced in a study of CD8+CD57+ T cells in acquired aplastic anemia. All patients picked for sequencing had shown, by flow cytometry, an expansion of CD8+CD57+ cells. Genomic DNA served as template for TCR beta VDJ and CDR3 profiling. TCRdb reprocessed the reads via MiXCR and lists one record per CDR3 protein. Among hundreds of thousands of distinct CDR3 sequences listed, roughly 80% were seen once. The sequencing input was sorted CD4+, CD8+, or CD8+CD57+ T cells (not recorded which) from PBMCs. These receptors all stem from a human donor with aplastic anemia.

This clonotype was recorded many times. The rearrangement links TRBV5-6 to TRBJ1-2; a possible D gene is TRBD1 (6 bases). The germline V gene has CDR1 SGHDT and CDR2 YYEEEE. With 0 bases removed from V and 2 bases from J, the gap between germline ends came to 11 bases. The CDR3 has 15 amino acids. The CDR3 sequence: CASSLERGSNYGYTF. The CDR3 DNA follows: TGTGCCAGCAGCTTGGAGAGGGGGTCAAACTATGGCTACACCTTC.

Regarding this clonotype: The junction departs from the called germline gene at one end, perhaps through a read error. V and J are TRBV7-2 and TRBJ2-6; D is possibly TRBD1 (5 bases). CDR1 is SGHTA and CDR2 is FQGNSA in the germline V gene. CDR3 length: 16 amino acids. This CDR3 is CASSFQGDCTANVLTF. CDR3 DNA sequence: TGTGCCAGCAGCTTTCAGGGTGACTGCACGGCCAATGTCCTGACTTTC.

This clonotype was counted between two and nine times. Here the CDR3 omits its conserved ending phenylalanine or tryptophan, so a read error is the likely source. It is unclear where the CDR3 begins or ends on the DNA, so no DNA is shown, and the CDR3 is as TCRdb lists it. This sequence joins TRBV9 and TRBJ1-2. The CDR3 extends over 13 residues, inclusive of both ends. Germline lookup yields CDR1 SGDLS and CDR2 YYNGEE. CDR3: CASSEGVSSNQPL.

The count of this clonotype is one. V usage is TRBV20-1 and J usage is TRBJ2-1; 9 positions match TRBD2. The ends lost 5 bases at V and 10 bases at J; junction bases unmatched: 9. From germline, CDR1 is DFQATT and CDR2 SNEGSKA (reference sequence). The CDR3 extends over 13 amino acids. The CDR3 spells CSAPRPSGVEQFF. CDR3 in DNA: TGCAGTGCTCCCCGGCCTAGCGGGGTGGAGCAGTTCTTC.

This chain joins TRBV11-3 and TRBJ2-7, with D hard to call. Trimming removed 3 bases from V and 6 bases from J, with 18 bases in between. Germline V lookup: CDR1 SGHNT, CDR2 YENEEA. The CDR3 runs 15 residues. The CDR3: CASSFNMREAGEQYV. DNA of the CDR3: TGTGCCAGCAGCTTTAATATGAGAGAAGCAGGCGAGCAGTACGTC.

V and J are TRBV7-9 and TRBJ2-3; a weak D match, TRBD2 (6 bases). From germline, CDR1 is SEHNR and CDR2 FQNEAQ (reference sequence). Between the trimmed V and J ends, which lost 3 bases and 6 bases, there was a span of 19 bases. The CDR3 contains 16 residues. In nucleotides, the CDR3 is TGTGCCAGCAGCTTTGGGAGAAGGGGACTCACGGATACGCAGTATTTT. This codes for CASSFGRRGLTDTQYF.

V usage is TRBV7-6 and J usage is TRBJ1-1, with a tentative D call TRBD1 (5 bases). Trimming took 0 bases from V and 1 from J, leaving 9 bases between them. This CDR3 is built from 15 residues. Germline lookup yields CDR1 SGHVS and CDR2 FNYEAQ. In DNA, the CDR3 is TGTGCCAGCAGCTTAGCTCACGGGGGGAACACTGAAGCTTTCTTT. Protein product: CASSLAHGGNTEAFF.

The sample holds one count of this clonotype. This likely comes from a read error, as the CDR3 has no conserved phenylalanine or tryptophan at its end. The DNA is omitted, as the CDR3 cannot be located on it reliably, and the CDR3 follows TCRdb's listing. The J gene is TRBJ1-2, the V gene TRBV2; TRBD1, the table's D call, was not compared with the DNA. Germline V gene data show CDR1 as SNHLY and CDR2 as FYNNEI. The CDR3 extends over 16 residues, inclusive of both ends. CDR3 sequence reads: CASSVGGDRLADLRAI.

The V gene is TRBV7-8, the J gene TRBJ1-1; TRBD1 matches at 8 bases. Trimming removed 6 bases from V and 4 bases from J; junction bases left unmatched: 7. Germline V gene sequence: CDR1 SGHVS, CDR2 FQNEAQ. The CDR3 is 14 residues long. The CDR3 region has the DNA TGTGCCAGCAGATTTAACACAGGGGGCACTGAAGCTTTCTTT. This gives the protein CASRFNTGGTEAFF.

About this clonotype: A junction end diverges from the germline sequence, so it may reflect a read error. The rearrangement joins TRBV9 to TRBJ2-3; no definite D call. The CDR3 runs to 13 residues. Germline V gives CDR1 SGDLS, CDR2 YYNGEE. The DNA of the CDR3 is TGTGCCAGCAGCGACGAAGGCGACGATAAGGATTGCTTT. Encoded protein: CASSDEGDDKDCF.